This entry describes one T cell receptor (beta chain). Original analysis: Amplification of reference gene primers was used by the study to estimate nucleated cell counts. This table comes from immunoSEQ multiplex PCR, and its TCRdb copy is limited to in-frame clones, with some not included. That table gives V, J and clone size, and the DNA gave D and trimming. The table has roughly 380,000 clones, 88% seen once. A COVID-19 case was met by exposed participants within 2 weeks before study entry. The record originates from a study of blood T cell repertoires in COVID-19. About the research overall: Samples representing acute and convalescent COVID-19 were sourced from the United States, Italy and Spain. Nucleic acid was either cDNA or gDNA, and it came from T cells, B-cell-depleted T cells, or PBMCs.

The V and J ends lost 5 bases and 6 bases respectively, with 16 bases between them. The CDR3 consists of 14 residues. CDR1 is SEHNR and CDR2 is FQNEAQ in the germline V gene (reference sequence). The chain is built from TRBV7-9 and TRBJ1-2, with D hard to call. The material sequenced was PBMCs or T cells enriched from blood (not recorded which). The sequence came from a young woman who had been exposed to COVID-19. CDR3: CASSPYPSDHGYTF. The CDR3 DNA follows: TGTGCCAGCAGCCCATACCCCAGTGATCATGGCTACACCTTC.